Presented here are 29 T cell receptor beta chains from one specimen sequenced in a study of blood T cell repertoires in COVID-19. Assay: immunoSEQ multiplex PCR; the TCRdb copy retains only in-frame clones and omits some. This sample has over 150,000 clones, with about 85% found just once. The sequencing input was peripheral blood. The receptors were gathered from a man in his forties or fifties with acute or convalescent COVID-19.

The chain joins TRBV2 to TRBJ1-2, with D tentatively TRBD1 (5 bases). This CDR3 has 13 amino acids. Germline assignment: CDR1 SNHLY and CDR2 FYNNEI. V was trimmed by 6 bases and J by 2 bases, leaving 10 bases between them. CDR3 protein: CASRDSGNYGYTF. DNA of the CDR3: TGTGCCAGCAGAGACAGTGGAAACTATGGCTACACCTTC.

The V and J genes are TRBV2 and TRBJ2-1; D remains ambiguous. The germline CDR1 and CDR2 sequences are SNHLY and FYNNEI. Between the trimmed V and J ends, which lost 4 bases and 4 bases, there was a span of 11 bases. CDR3 length: 14 amino acids. In DNA form, the CDR3 reads TGTGCCAGCAGTGTCACTTCTCTTTACAATGAGCAGTTCTTC. Encoded protein: CASSVTSLYNEQFF.

This clone has more than one count but fewer than ten. This chain joins TRBV4-2 and TRBJ2-3; 13 bases map to TRBD2. This CDR3 has 19 amino acids. The germline V gene has CDR1 LGHNA and CDR2 YNFKEQ. Unmatched junction bases numbered 10, after V lost 4 bases and J lost 0 bases. CDR3 loop: CASSPHSGTSGTSTDTQYF. CDR3 coding DNA: TGTGCCAGCAGCCCCCATTCTGGGACTAGCGGGACTAGCACAGATACGCAGTATTTT.

The genes are TRBV6-5 and TRBJ1-2, with no clear D. Germline-derived CDR1 and CDR2 are MNHEY and SVGAGI. The ends were cut back, 2 bases at V and 4 bases at J, with 11 bases in the middle. The CDR3 contains 14 residues. CDR3 DNA sequence: TGTGCCAGCAGTTACCGCCCGCGGGGCTATGGCTACACCTTC. Residues: CASSYRPRGYGYTF.

This clone is a singleton in its sample. This chain links TRBV14 with TRBJ2-5; D is uncertain. V gave up 3 bases and J gave up 5 bases, with 19 bases separating them. The CDR3 has 16 amino acids. CDR1 and CDR2 (germline): SGHDN, FVKESK. Here the CDR3 reads CASSHSPVTVVETQYF. CDR3 DNA: TGTGCCAGCAGCCATAGTCCGGTTACGGTAGTGGAGACCCAGTACTTC.

The V and J genes are TRBV5-1 and TRBJ2-2, with 10 positions matching TRBD1. CDR1 and CDR2 (germline): SGHRS, YFSETQ. The V and J ends lost 6 bases and 4 bases, in that order; junction bases with no gene match: 6. This CDR3 comprises 15 residues. In DNA, the CDR3 is TGCGCCAGCAAAACTCGGACAGGGGGCACCGGGGAGCTGTTTTTT. Its protein is CASKTRTGGTGELFF.

This clone was recorded once. The V call is TRBV19, the J call TRBJ2-2; a possible D gene is TRBD1 (6 bases). V lost 5 bases and J 4 bases, leaving 14 bases between the germline ends. The germline V gene encodes CDR1 LNHDA and CDR2 SQIVND (reference sequence). The CDR3 sequence is 15 residues long. The CDR3, as DNA: TGTGCCAGTAGTGCCAATACAGGGACCACCGGGGAGCTGTTTTTT. Residues: CASSANTGTTGELFF. Filled out from reference TRBV19 and TRBJ2-2, the complete variable domain reads DGGITQSPKYLFRKEGQNVTLSCEQNLNHDAMYWYRQDPGQGLRLIYYSQIVNDFQKGDIAEGYSVSREKKESFPLTVTSAQKNPTAFYLCASSANTGTTGELFFGEGSRLTVL.

In the case of this clone: Its ends do not fully match the called genes, so a read error is possible. The chain couples TRBV7-9 to TRBJ1-2; D not resolved. CDR3 length equals 10 residues. Germline lookup yields CDR1 SEHNR and CDR2 FQNEAQ (reference sequence). For the CDR3, the DNA is TGTGCCAGCAGCTTAGGGCGGCAGCCTTTC. Translation: CASSLGRQPF.

For the CDR3, the DNA is TGTGCCAGCAGCGTATCGAGCGGACCATACGAGCAGTACTTC. Translation gives CASSVSSGPYEQYF. This chain links TRBV9 with TRBJ2-7; D might be TRBD2 (5 bases). CDR3 length: 14 amino acids. Trimming took 1 base from V and 4 from J, leaving 12 bases between them. Germline CDR1 and CDR2: SGDLS and YYNGEE.

The chain uses TRBV5-1 and TRBJ2-5; TRBD2 agrees at 12 bases. Germline-derived CDR1 and CDR2 are SGHRS and YFSETQ. CDR3 length: 17 residues. V was clipped by 0 bases and J by 2 bases; unmatched bases: 5. The CDR3 loop is CASSLGLAGGSQETQYF. CDR3 in DNA: TGCGCCAGCAGCTTGGGGCTAGCGGGGGGGAGTCAAGAGACCCAGTACTTC.

This chain links TRBV25-1 with TRBJ1-2, with 10 nucleotides matching TRBD1. The CDR3 runs 17 residues. Germline CDR1 reads MGHDK; CDR2 reads SYGVNS. With 4 bases clipped from V and 0 bases from J, the junction kept 8 bases outside the gene matches. The CDR3 reads CASSGPGQGFPNYGYTF. CDR3 DNA: TGTGCCAGCAGTGGGCCGGGACAGGGGTTCCCTAACTATGGCTACACCTTC.

This rearrangement joins TRBV9 to TRBJ2-1; 10 bases match TRBD2. This CDR3 has 18 residues. V lost 0 bases and J lost 0; bases outside the gene matches: 6. Germline V lookup: CDR1 SGDLS, CDR2 YYNGEE. CDR3 DNA sequence: TGTGCCAGCAGCGTAGAAGGAGCGGGGGGGATCTCCTACAATGAGCAGTTCTTC. Its protein is CASSVEGAGGISYNEQFF.

The rearrangement joins TRBV28 to TRBJ1-2; D call uncertain. The V gene's germline CDR1 is MDHEN and CDR2 SYDVKM. The CDR3 consists of 12 residues. Trimming removed 2 bases from V and 8 bases from J, with 9 bases in between. The DNA of the CDR3 is TGTGCCAGCAGTTTACGGTCTTACGGCTACACCTTC. Its protein is CASSLRSYGYTF.

The chain employs TRBV30 and TRBJ2-7; D possibly corresponds to TRBD1 (6 bases). V was pared by 4 bases and J by 2 bases, with 12 bases between. The CDR3 is made up of 13 amino acids. CDR1 is GTSNPN, CDR2 SVGIG, per germline (reference sequence). This CDR3 reads CAWTRGLTYEQYF. The CDR3 DNA follows: TGTGCCTGGACTAGGGGGTTGACCTACGAGCAGTACTTC.

V usage is TRBV7-3 and J usage is TRBJ1-2; 9 bases are a match to TRBD1. Germline CDR1 and CDR2: SGHTA and FQGTGA. V trimming: 2 bases; J trimming: 5 bases; junction bases outside the gene matches: 3. This CDR3 contains 14 residues. The CDR3 reads CASSLDGQGYGYTF. The CDR3 DNA reads as TGTGCCAGCAGCTTAGACGGACAGGGGTATGGCTACACCTTC.

The sample holds a few counts of this clone. The rearrangement links TRBV6-6 to TRBJ2-7, with D perhaps matching TRBD2 (5 bases). The germline gives CDR1 MNHNY, CDR2 SVGAGI (reference sequence). Deletions cut 5 bases from V and 0 bases from J, with 8 bases between. There are 13 residues in the CDR3. This chain's CDR3 is CASSLARSYEQYF. DNA for the CDR3: TGTGCCAGCAGTCTAGCCCGCTCCTACGAGCAGTACTTC.

The chain has TRBV19 and TRBJ2-2; maybe TRBD1 (5 bases). The CDR3 length is 14 residues. Germline V gene sequence: CDR1 LNHDA, CDR2 SQIVND (reference sequence). The V gene lost 7 bases and the J gene lost 4 bases, with 13 bases spanning the gap. CDR3 in DNA: TGTGCCAGTAAAAGGTTTCAGGGCACCGGGGAGCTGTTTTTT. Amino acids: CASKRFQGTGELFF.

The chain recombines TRBV19 with TRBJ1-1; D perhaps matches TRBD1 (6 bases). The CDR3 has 13 residues. The germline V and J ends were trimmed by 5 bases and 3 bases, with 10 bases remaining between them. Looked up from germline, CDR1 is LNHDA and CDR2 is SQIVND (reference sequence). The CDR3 nucleotides are TGTGCCAGTAGTGCCTCAGGGGACACTGAAGCTTTCTTT. It codes for CASSASGDTEAFF.

The chain carries TRBV7-6 and TRBJ2-1; 10 bases agree with TRBD1. V lost 0 bases to trimming and J lost 7 bases; unmatched junction nucleotides: 6. Germline CDR1 SGHVS, CDR2 FNYEAQ. CDR3 size: 16 residues. The CDR3 loop reads CASSLARDRGRNEQFF. The CDR3 DNA sequence: TGTGCCAGCAGCTTAGCCCGGGACAGGGGTAGGAATGAGCAGTTCTTC.

The V and J genes are TRBV15 and TRBJ2-3; D call uncertain. Per germline, CDR1 LNHNV and CDR2 YYDKDF (reference sequence). The V end lost 0 bases, the J end lost 3 bases, and 7 bases lay between the germline ends. CDR3 length: 14 residues. DNA of the CDR3: TGTGCCACCAGCAGAGATCACCGGACAGATACGCAGTATTTT. Translation gives CATSRDHRTDTQYF.

V gene TRBV5-6 combines with J gene TRBJ1-4; 9 bases agree with TRBD1. CDR1 SGHDT and CDR2 YYEEEE come from the germline V gene. The junction had 9 bases not matched to a gene; V was cut back by 1 base and J by 2 bases. The CDR3 has 18 residues. The CDR3: CASSLWGQGSLTNEKLFF. CDR3 in DNA: TGTGCCAGCAGCTTGTGGGGACAGGGCTCTTTGACTAATGAAAAACTGTTTTTT.

The J gene is TRBJ1-3, the V gene TRBV28; possibly TRBD1 for D (5 bases). This CDR3 contains 14 residues. V lost 4 bases and J lost 1, with 8 bases in between. Germline lookup yields CDR1 MDHEN and CDR2 SYDVKM. CDR3: CASSSQGSGNTIYF. In nucleotides, the CDR3 is TGTGCCAGCAGTTCCCAGGGTTCTGGAAACACCATATATTTT.

Comments on this clone: At one end, the junction sequence differs from germline, possibly due to a read error. The rearrangement joins TRBV4-3 to TRBJ2-7, with 9 bases fitting TRBD2. This CDR3 has 12 amino acids. Germline values: CDR1 LGHNA, CDR2 YSLEER. CDR3 sequence reads: CASSQDLASGVF. CDR3 in DNA: TGCGCCAGCAGCCAAGATCTGGCTAGCGGGGTCTTC.

The V gene is TRBV30, the J gene TRBJ1-2, with D possibly TRBD1 on 6 matching bases. This CDR3 has 18 amino acids. CDR1 is GTSNPN, CDR2 SVGIG, per germline (reference sequence). V was shortened by 0 bases and J by 0 bases, with 20 bases between the two germline ends. The CDR3: CAWSVWQGPLLANYGYTF. The CDR3 nucleotides are TGTGCCTGGAGTGTATGGCAGGGGCCTCTCCTAGCTAACTATGGCTACACCTTC.

This clone has ten or more counts. The rearrangement joins TRBV6-6 to TRBJ1-5, with unresolved D. There are 14 residues in the CDR3. The V end lost 5 bases, the J end lost 0 bases, and 8 bases lay between the germline ends. Germline loops: CDR1 MNHNY, CDR2 SVGAGI (reference sequence). CDR3: CASSAPYSNQPQHF. CDR3 nucleotide sequence: TGTGCCAGCAGTGCTCCCTATAGCAATCAGCCCCAGCATTTT.

The chain has TRBV12-3 or TRBV12-4 and TRBJ1-4; D not resolved. The CDR3 is 11 residues long. V shed 6 bases and J shed 8 bases, with 7 bases lying between them. This CDR3 reads CASSLTEKLFF. As DNA, the CDR3 is TGTGCCAGCAGCCTCACAGAAAAACTGTTTTTT.

This clone was seen once. This chain connects TRBV5-4 to TRBJ1-2; no firm D call. Trimming removed 2 bases from V and 0 bases from J, with 8 bases in between. There are 14 residues in the CDR3. Looked up from germline, CDR1 is SGHNT and CDR2 is YYREEE (reference sequence). CDR3 in amino acids: CASSLPDSNYGYTF. The CDR3 DNA is TGTGCCAGCAGCTTACCAGACTCTAACTATGGCTACACCTTC.

This sequence joins TRBV6-5 and TRBJ1-3, with TRBD1 as a possible D gene (6 bases). Germline CDR1 and CDR2: MNHEY and SVGAGI. V gave up 7 bases and J gave up 7 bases, with 17 bases separating them. The CDR3 contains 14 residues. DNA for the CDR3: TGTGCCAGCACCAAAGTGGACAGCCGGAACACCATATATTTT. Its translation is CASTKVDSRNTIYF.

The chain combines TRBV6-5 with TRBJ1-5; D unresolved. Germline-derived CDR1 and CDR2 are MNHEY and SVGAGI. This CDR3 has 13 residues. Trimming cost V 4 bases and J 4 bases, with 8 bases left between them. CDR3 region: CASSSAGNQPQHF. The DNA for the CDR3 is TGTGCCAGCAGTTCCGCGGGAAATCAGCCCCAGCATTTT.